These 29 T cell receptor beta chains share one sample of origin, sequenced in a study of CD8 T cells in ankylosing spondylitis. TCRdb analysed the 5' RACE reads with MiXCR anew, one entry per CDR3 protein. This sample carries approximately 340,000 distinct CDR3 sequences, approximately 15% of them seen once, and the ten largest clones take around 0.99%. Sequencing was carried out using blood, either unsorted or a sorted T cell fraction (not recorded which). The receptors stem from a male donor with ankylosing spondylitis or in good health (not recorded which).

The table lists this clonotype with many counts. The chain uses TRBV9 and TRBJ2-7, with TRBD1 matching over 10 bases. CDR1 SGDLS and CDR2 YYNGEE come from the germline V gene. The CDR3 extends over 16 amino acids. Trimming cost V 4 bases and J 4 bases; bases outside gene matches: 11. CDR3 sequence (DNA): TGTGCCAGCAGCCTCATACACCGGGACAGGGGATACGAGCAGTACTTC. Translated, it gives CASSLIHRDRGYEQYF.

This clonotype was detected a few times. The J gene is TRBJ2-7, the V gene TRBV20-1, with D possibly matching TRBD2 (6 bases). The CDR3 is made up of 15 amino acids. V was cut by 6 bases and J by 6 bases, with 24 bases left in between. Germline V gene lookup returns CDR1 DFQATT and CDR2 SNEGSKA (reference sequence). CDR3 sequence: CSAPNPGTDRREQYF. CDR3 in DNA: TGCAGTGCGCCGAATCCCGGGACTGATAGACGCGAGCAGTACTTC.

The genes are TRBV20-1 and TRBJ2-3; 9 positions match TRBD1. Trimming removed 5 bases from V and 1 base from J; junction bases left unmatched: 4. There are 14 residues in the CDR3. CDR1 DFQATT and CDR2 SNEGSKA come from the germline V gene (reference sequence). CDR3 bases: TGCAGTGCTCTACAGGGGGCAGGCACAGATACGCAGTATTTT. Translation gives CSALQGAGTDTQYF.

This clonotype occurred a few times. The V call is TRBV12-3 or TRBV12-4, the J call TRBJ2-1; TRBD1 is a possible D gene (6 bases). The V and J ends lost 3 bases and 3 bases respectively, with 12 bases between them. The CDR3 length is 15 residues. For the CDR3, the DNA is TGTGCCAGCAGTTTTACCCAGGGGTTCTACAATGAGCAGTTCTTC. Translation: CASSFTQGFYNEQFF.

This clonotype has at least ten counts. The chain links TRBV3-1 to TRBJ2-6, with D unresolved. Trimming removed 4 bases at V and 1 base at J, with 2 bases between. Germline CDR1 reads LGHDT; CDR2 reads YNNKEL (reference sequence). This CDR3 is 13 amino acids long. Here the CDR3 DNA reads TGTGCCAGCAGCCCATCTGGGGCCAACGTCCTGACTTTC. This codes for CASSPSGANVLTF.

The chain employs TRBV20-1 and TRBJ1-1, with D unclear. The V gene lost 4 bases and the J gene lost 1 base, with 10 bases spanning the gap. The CDR3 length is 13 residues. Germline CDR1 and CDR2: DFQATT and SNEGSKA (reference sequence). CDR3: CSAKVRKNTEAFF. The CDR3 DNA is TGCAGTGCTAAGGTTCGGAAGAACACTGAAGCTTTCTTT.

The CDR3 DNA sequence: TGCGCCAGCAGCTTGGAAGGGTCCCATCACAATGAGCAGTTCTTC. Its protein product is CASSLEGSHHNEQFF. This chain links TRBV5-1 with TRBJ2-1; D is uncertain. V dropped 0 bases and J dropped 5 bases, with 12 bases sitting between them. Germline values: CDR1 SGHRS, CDR2 YFSETQ. The CDR3 runs 15 residues.

This clonotype was counted at least ten times. V usage is TRBV2 and J usage is TRBJ1-4; D is unresolved. Trimming left V 7 bases short and J 14 bases short, with 14 bases between. Germline V gene sequence: CDR1 SNHLY, CDR2 FYNNEI. The CDR3 has 11 residues. In DNA, the CDR3 is TGTGCCAGCAAGAACGTCGGGGTTCTGTTTTTT. This codes for CASKNVGVLFF.

This clonotype was counted between two and nine times. The chain recombines TRBV6-5 with TRBJ1-1; D is unclear. The germline gives CDR1 MNHEY, CDR2 SVGAGI. CDR3 length equals 11 residues. V was trimmed by 6 bases and J by 6 bases, leaving 8 bases between them. The CDR3 nucleotides read TGTGCCAGCAGCCGTGAGGCTGAAGCTTTCTTT. Residues: CASSREAEAFF.

The rearrangement links TRBV5-1 to TRBJ1-1; D is possibly TRBD1 (5 bases). The V end was cut by 4 bases, the J end by 6 bases, with 13 bases between. This CDR3 contains 13 residues. Germline-derived CDR1 and CDR2 are SGHRS and YFSETQ. CDR3 in DNA: TGCGCCAGCAGCAAGGGACCGAGGCCTGAAGCTTTCTTT. Amino acids: CASSKGPRPEAFF.

This clonotype was counted between two and nine times. V usage is TRBV2 and J usage is TRBJ1-1; weak D call: TRBD1 (6 bases). Trimming removed 7 bases at V and 1 base at J, with 13 bases between. From germline, CDR1 is SNHLY and CDR2 FYNNEI. There are 14 residues in the CDR3. The CDR3 spells CASTPRGGNTEAFF. In DNA, the CDR3 is TGTGCCAGCACCCCCCGAGGGGGGAACACTGAAGCTTTCTTT.

This clonotype was observed a handful of times. V and J are TRBV5-1 and TRBJ2-1; 10 nucleotides align to TRBD2. With 3 bases clipped from V and 4 bases from J, the junction kept 4 bases outside the gene matches. Germline values: CDR1 SGHRS, CDR2 YFSETQ. The CDR3 runs to 15 residues. CDR3 sequence: CASSSWTSGYNEQFF. CDR3 sequence (DNA): TGCGCCAGCAGCTCCTGGACTAGCGGTTACAATGAGCAGTTCTTC.

The chain links TRBV6-1 to TRBJ2-2; no clear D gene. This CDR3 is built from 13 residues. Deletions cut 8 bases from V and 4 bases from J, with 11 bases between. CDR1 is MNHNS and CDR2 is SASEGT in the germline V gene. CDR3 residues: CASHVLGTGELFF. The CDR3 region has the DNA TGTGCCAGCCATGTCCTGGGCACCGGGGAGCTGTTTTTT.

The rearrangement links TRBV2 to TRBJ2-2; tentative D call: TRBD1 (6 bases). Germline CDR1 is SNHLY and CDR2 is FYNNEI. CDR3 length equals 14 residues. The V end lost 6 bases, the J end lost 4 bases, and 12 bases lay between the germline ends. CDR3 bases: TGTGCCAGCAGGAACAGGGTCGGCACCGGGGAGCTGTTTTTT. The encoded protein is CASRNRVGTGELFF.

V and J are TRBV27 and TRBJ1-5; the D gene is possibly TRBD1 (5 bases). V was trimmed by 2 bases and J by 0 bases, leaving 8 bases between them. The CDR3 is made up of 15 amino acids. CDR1 and CDR2 from the germline V gene are MNHEY and SMNVEV (reference sequence). The CDR3 sequence: CASSLLGLSNQPQHF. The CDR3 DNA reads as TGTGCCAGCAGTTTACTGGGACTTAGCAATCAGCCCCAGCATTTT.

This clonotype has more than one count but fewer than ten. J is TRBJ2-7 and V is TRBV5-1; D might be TRBD1 (6 bases). Germline CDR1 reads SGHRS; CDR2 reads YFSETQ. V lost 0 bases and J 2 bases, leaving 12 bases between the germline ends. The CDR3 is made up of 15 amino acids. The CDR3 DNA is TGCGCCAGCAGCTTGGGAGGGGGAACCACCTACGAGCAGTACTTC. Protein product: CASSLGGGTTYEQYF.

This clonotype turned up a few times. The rearrangement uses TRBV7-8 and TRBJ1-1; D might be TRBD1 (6 bases). Trimming removed 3 bases from V and 1 base from J, with 9 bases in between. Germline lookup yields CDR1 SGHVS and CDR2 FQNEAQ. The CDR3 covers 14 residues. The CDR3 here is CASSLNRANTEAFF. CDR3 coding DNA: TGTGCCAGCAGCTTGAACAGGGCGAACACTGAAGCTTTCTTT.

The V and J genes are TRBV5-1 and TRBJ2-7; no clear D. This CDR3 is 13 amino acids long. Germline values: CDR1 SGHRS, CDR2 YFSETQ. V lost 4 bases to trimming and J lost 6 bases, with 14 bases between them. The CDR3 coding sequence is TGCGCCAGCAGCAAAATCGACGGTCTCGAGCAGTACTTC. It yields the protein CASSKIDGLEQYF. The variable domain in full, completed from reference TRBV5-1 and TRBJ2-7, reads KAGVTQTPRYLIKTRGQQVTLSCSPISGHRSVSWYQQTPGQGLQFLFEYFSETQRNKGNFPGRFSGRQFSNSRSEMNVSTLELGDSALYLCASSKIDGLEQYFGPGTRLTVT.

This clonotype was recorded a few times. The chain employs TRBV5-1 and TRBJ1-2, with a tentative D call TRBD1 (6 bases). Trimming shortened V by 3 bases and J by 4 bases, and 16 bases separated the two germline ends. The CDR3 totals 15 residues. Germline assignment: CDR1 SGHRS and CDR2 YFSETQ. CDR3 amino acids: CASSSPGGGTYGYTF. CDR3 in DNA: TGCGCCAGCAGCTCCCCGGGGGGCGGTACCTATGGCTACACCTTC.

Ten or more counts support this clonotype. J is TRBJ2-2 and V is TRBV12-3 or TRBV12-4; weak D call: TRBD2 (6 bases). This CDR3 is 17 amino acids long. V lost 3 bases and J lost 7, with 21 bases in between. CDR3 protein: CASSFSRLAAAGGELFF. CDR3 DNA: TGTGCCAGCAGTTTCTCCCGGCTGGCTGCAGCGGGCGGGGAGCTGTTTTTT.

This clonotype was counted only a few times. V is TRBV5-1 and J is TRBJ2-2; no reliable D call. The CDR3 loop spans 16 amino acids. The germline V and J ends were trimmed by 0 bases and 1 base, with 10 bases remaining between them. Germline CDR1 reads SGHRS; CDR2 reads YFSETQ. CDR3 nucleotides: TGCGCCAGCAGCTTGGTGGACGGCCAGAACACCGGGGAGCTGTTTTTT. It is translated as CASSLVDGQNTGELFF.

This chain uses TRBV20-1 with TRBJ2-1; a weak D match, TRBD1 (5 bases). The germline V and J ends were trimmed by 6 bases and 5 bases, with 17 bases remaining between them. The CDR3 is 14 amino acids. The V gene's germline CDR1 is DFQATT and CDR2 SNEGSKA (reference sequence). The CDR3 DNA reads TGCAGTGCCTTAGATGTCAGGGATAACAATGAGCAGTTCTTC. Amino acids: CSALDVRDNNEQFF.

The chain couples TRBV4-1 to TRBJ1-1; D is possibly TRBD1 (6 bases). Germline-derived CDR1 and CDR2 are MGHRA and YSYEKL. There are 17 residues in the CDR3. With 7 bases removed from V and 0 bases from J, the gap between germline ends came to 21 bases. The CDR3 reads CASNTRGDSSMNTEAFF. DNA for the CDR3: TGCGCCAGCAACACGAGGGGGGACTCTTCCATGAACACTGAAGCTTTCTTT.

This clonotype was seen more than once but under ten times. The chain combines TRBV11-3 with TRBJ1-2; tentative D call: TRBD1 (6 bases). The CDR3 spans 13 residues. Looked up from germline, CDR1 is SGHNT and CDR2 is YENEEA. V lost 6 bases to trimming and J lost 12 bases, with 20 bases between them. DNA of the CDR3: TGTGCCAGCAGTCGACAGGCGCCCGGGGAGCACACCTTC. Its translation: CASSRQAPGEHTF.

This clonotype showed up many times. The V gene is TRBV12-3 or TRBV12-4, the J gene TRBJ2-1, with D uncertain. This CDR3 region has 13 residues. Deletions cut 6 bases from V and 4 bases from J, with 10 bases between. CDR3 DNA sequence: TGTGCCAGCAGCTCCCAGTGGTACAATGAGCAGTTCTTC. Protein sequence: CASSSQWYNEQFF.

This clonotype was counted a few times. The chain is built from TRBV6-1 and TRBJ1-2; the D gene is possibly TRBD1 (5 bases). With 11 bases removed from V and 4 bases from J, the gap between germline ends came to 14 bases. CDR3 length: 12 amino acids. The germline V gene encodes CDR1 MNHNS and CDR2 SASEGT. The CDR3 DNA reads TGTGCCCTAAGAGGGGAACGCTATGGCTACACCTTC. Protein sequence: CALRGERYGYTF.

A few counts support this clonotype. V gene TRBV20-1 combines with J gene TRBJ1-5; no definite D call. CDR3 length: 12 residues. Germline assignment: CDR1 DFQATT and CDR2 SNEGSKA (reference sequence). V shed 5 bases and J shed 1 base, with 6 bases lying between them. CDR3 bases: TGCAGTGCTGGCGAAAGCAATCAGCCCCAGCATTTT. It codes for CSAGESNQPQHF.

The chain is built from TRBV12-3 or TRBV12-4 and TRBJ1-4, with no clear D. V gave up 3 bases and J gave up 16 bases, with 18 bases separating them. This CDR3 region has 13 residues. The CDR3 DNA is TGTGCCAGCAGTTTCGCCCAAAAAGGAGAAGAGTTTTTT. Amino acids: CASSFAQKGEEFF.

Only a few counts were recorded for this clonotype. The V gene is TRBV12-5, the J gene TRBJ2-1, with no clear D. V was cut by 2 bases and J by 10 bases, with 12 bases left in between. Per the germline V gene, CDR1 is LGHNT and CDR2 is FRNRAP. This CDR3 comprises 13 residues. The CDR3, as DNA: TGTGCTAGTGGTTTGATCTTTTTAGGGGAGCAGTTCTTC. Translation gives CASGLIFLGEQFF.